A selection of T cell receptor beta chains follows, all from one sample in a study of post-analysis software for immune sequencing data. TCRdb fed the PCR reads into MiXCR, producing one record per CDR3 protein. The data hold 800,000 to 950,000 distinct CDR3 sequences, with about 50% observed a single time. The sequenced material came from blood. These receptor sequences come from a girl between 5 and 17 years old with multiple sclerosis. Both conserved end residues are part of each CDR3. The D gene is left open where the match is weak. Only part of the rows carry a size: once, few, many, or a class if the clone is expanded.

>TRBD1|TRBV6-5|TRBJ2-3|once
CASSMEGTGTDTQYF
TGTGCCAGCAGTATGGAAGGGACAGGCACAGATACGCAGTATTTT
>NA|TRBV6-5|TRBJ2-1|few
CASYTLTYNEQFF
TGTGCCAGCTACACCTTAACCTACAATGAGCAGTTCTTC
>NA|TRBV20-1|TRBJ2-4|NA
CSARETPANIQYF
TGCAGTGCTAGAGAGACCCCGGCTAACATTCAGTACTTC
>NA|TRBV15|TRBJ2-1|NA
CATSDVLNNEQFF
TGTGCCACCAGCGACGTGCTCAACAATGAGCAGTTCTTC
>NA|TRBV12-3/TRBV12-4|TRBJ2-3|NA
CASRGGRANPPTDTQYF
TGTGCCAGCAGGGGGGGTCGGGCCAACCCTCCAACAGATACGCAGTATTTT
>TRBD1|TRBV12-3/TRBV12-4|TRBJ2-1|NA
CASSLGQAGGREQFF
TGTGCCAGCAGTCTGGGACAGGCGGGTGGTAGGGAGCAGTTCTTC
>NA|TRBV20-1|TRBJ2-5|few
CSPRWQETQYF
TGCAGTCCCCGGTGGCAAGAGACCCAGTACTTC
>NA|TRBV6-6|TRBJ2-7|NA
CASSRAGTGRRQYF
TGTGCCAGCAGTCGAGCGGGGACAGGTAGAAGGCAGTACTTC
>NA|TRBV20-1|TRBJ1-6|once
CSARDGRGNSPLHF
TGCAGTGCTAGAGATGGGAGGGGGAATTCACCCCTCCACTTT
>NA|TRBV20-1|TRBJ1-2|NA
CSASNRVYGYTF
TGCAGTGCTAGCAACCGGGTCTATGGCTACACCTTC
>NA|TRBV20-1|TRBJ2-7|NA
CSASPSNYEQYF
TGCAGTGCTAGTCCATCCAACTACGAGCAGTACTTC
>NA|TRBV7-8|TRBJ2-3|NA
CASSFSVSTDTQYF
TGTGCCAGCAGCTTCAGCGTGAGCACAGATACGCAGTATTTT
>NA|TRBV20-1|TRBJ1-2|NA
CSAREGARGYTF
TGCAGTGCTAGAGAGGGGGCGCGGGGCTACACCTTC
>TRBD1|TRBV5-1|TRBJ2-7|NA
CASTSGQGYEQYF
TGCGCCAGCACTTCGGGACAGGGCTACGAGCAGTACTTC
>TRBD2|TRBV2|TRBJ2-1|NA
CASRGTSGRANEQFF
TGTGCCAGCAGGGGGACTAGCGGGAGGGCGAATGAGCAGTTCTTC
>NA|TRBV20-1|TRBJ1-2|NA
CSASLIADGYTF
TGCAGTGCTAGTTTAATAGCGGATGGCTACACCTTC
>TRBD2|TRBV3-1|TRBJ2-5|NA
CASSQGTSGRKSQETQYF
TGTGCCAGCAGCCAGGGGACTAGCGGGAGGAAGAGTCAAGAGACCCAGTACTTC
>TRBD1|TRBV6-5|TRBJ2-7|NA
CASSYAGTGRLEQYF
TGTGCCAGCAGTTACGCCGGGACAGGGAGACTCGAGCAGTACTTC
>NA|TRBV15|TRBJ2-7|few
CATSRTSGTPYEQYF
TGTGCCACCAGCAGGACCTCGGGGACGCCCTACGAGCAGTACTTC
>NA|TRBV25-1|TRBJ2-1|NA
CASSDGGPSYNEQFF
TGTGCCAGCAGTGACGGCGGGCCCTCCTACAATGAGCAGTTCTTC
>NA|TRBV20-1|TRBJ2-3|NA
CSARSLASTDTQYF
TGCAGTGCGAGGTCGCTAGCGAGCACAGATACGCAGTATTTT
>NA|TRBV5-1|TRBJ2-7|once
CASSLDGQDSYEQYF
TGCGCCAGCAGCTTGGATGGGCAGGACTCCTACGAGCAGTACTTC
>NA|TRBV7-6|TRBJ2-3|NA
CASSLVLVGDTQYF
TGTGCCAGCAGCTTAGTTCTGGTTGGAGATACGCAGTATTTT
>NA|TRBV20-1|TRBJ2-1|NA
CSARGTSRTHEQFF
TGCAGTGCTAGAGGCACTAGTAGGACCCATGAGCAGTTCTTC
>TRBD2|TRBV7-9|TRBJ2-3|few
CASSPGTSGASTDTQYF
TGTGCCAGCAGCCCCGGGACTAGCGGTGCTAGCACAGATACGCAGTATTTT
>TRBD1|TRBV5-1|TRBJ2-7|once
CASSFTGGAGSYEQYF
TGCGCCAGCAGCTTTACAGGGGGCGCGGGCTCCTACGAGCAGTACTTC
>NA|TRBV2|TRBJ1-2|few
CASCPGGGNYGYTF
TGTGCCAGCTGTCCTGGTGGAGGGAACTATGGCTACACCTTC
>NA|TRBV4-1|TRBJ1-6|NA
CASSQGLPRGSPLHF
TGCGCCAGCAGCCAAGGACTTCCGCGGGGTTCACCCCTCCACTTT
>TRBD1|TRBV3-1|TRBJ1-2|NA
CASSVRQGVNGYTF
TGTGCCAGCAGCGTACGTCAGGGGGTAAATGGCTACACCTTC
>NA|TRBV6-5|TRBJ1-2|once
CASSHHQINYGYTF
TGTGCCAGCAGTCACCACCAGATTAACTATGGCTACACCTTC
>NA|TRBV3-1|TRBJ1-2|NA
CASSQPGVNYGYTF
TGTGCCAGCAGCCAGCCGGGGGTGAACTATGGCTACACCTTC
>NA|TRBV15|TRBJ2-7|NA
CATSRQTPYEQYF
TGTGCCACCAGTCGGCAGACGCCCTACGAGCAGTACTTC
>NA|TRBV12-3/TRBV12-4|TRBJ2-7|NA
CASSLEVVSYEQYF
TGTGCCAGCAGTTTAGAGGTTGTCTCCTACGAGCAGTACTTC
>NA|TRBV20-1|TRBJ2-7|few
CSAKKAATGTYEQYF
TGCAGTGCTAAAAAGGCCGCGACAGGCACCTACGAGCAGTACTTC
>NA|TRBV25-1|TRBJ1-2|few
CASSEYSTPTGPRGYGYTF
TGTGCCAGCAGTGAATACTCCACTCCCACAGGGCCGCGGGGATATGGCTACACCTTC
>NA|TRBV3-1|TRBJ1-4|NA
CASSQRVANEKLFF
TGTGCCAGCAGCCAACGGGTGGCTAATGAAAAACTGTTTTTT
>NA|TRBV11-2|TRBJ1-2|once
CASSSSATSHGYTF
TGTGCCAGCAGCTCTAGTGCGACTTCCCATGGCTACACCTTC
>TRBD2|TRBV6-1|TRBJ2-7|NA
CALRLAGGPSHEQYF
TGTGCCTTGCGGCTAGCGGGAGGGCCTTCCCACGAGCAGTACTTC
>NA|TRBV9|TRBJ2-7|NA
CASSPLWAEQYF
TGTGCCAGCAGCCCACTTTGGGCCGAGCAGTACTTC